This T cell receptor (beta chain) was profiled in a study of T cell responses to AZD1222 COVID-19 vaccine. Study in general: Pooled in the analysis were second doses at about 4 or about 12 weeks. Study-wide findings and caveats: Sampled repertoires all dated from after the peak T cell response. The CD4 TCRs associated with vaccination extended across spike and predominated at 160-218 and 743-854. Spike-specific TCR breadth and depth rose after two AZD1222 doses.

About this clone: Antigen specificity is unknown.

Libraries were prepared by immunoSEQ multiplex PCR; TCRdb keeps only in-frame clonotypes and omits some of them. The sample consists of fewer than 130,000 clones, about 93% of them appearing once. The CDR3 is 11 amino acids. The germline V gene encodes CDR1 GTSNPN and CDR2 SVGIG (reference sequence). Trimming cost V 1 base and J 6 bases, with 4 bases left between them. The material was peripheral blood, obtained on day 0 of AZD1222 vaccination. The rearrangement links TRBV30 to TRBJ1-5; D call uncertain. The TCR originated in an adult in good health. The chain's CDR3 is CAWSAGQPQHF. The CDR3 nucleotides are TGTGCCTGGAGTGCAGGTCAGCCCCAGCATTTT.